This passage covers 21 T cell receptor beta chains from one sample sequenced in a study of T cell repertoires in ileal Crohn's disease. The time point denotes: neoterminal ileum biopsy at postoperative endoscopy, about 6 months after surgery. The repertoire was sequenced with immunoSEQ multiplex PCR; TCRdb's copy has only in-frame clones and lacks some. Seen here are some 14,000 clones, over 70% observed once, and the top ten hold under 4.5%. The specimen sequenced was ileal tissue. These receptors were taken from an adult with Crohn's disease.

The chain employs TRBV2 and TRBJ2-3, with TRBD2 identical over 9 bases. This CDR3 is 14 amino acids long. In germline, CDR1 is SNHLY, CDR2 FYNNEI. The V segment lost 10 bases and the J segment 11 bases; nucleotides outside the gene matches: 16. CDR3 region: CATGLLAGSRGQYF. CDR3 coding DNA: TGTGCCACCGGACTCCTAGCGGGGTCCCGGGGGCAGTATTTT.

The chain joins TRBV18 to TRBJ2-1; D remains unclear. The length of the CDR3 is 15 residues. The V end lost 4 bases, the J end lost 7 bases, and 17 bases lay between the germline ends. CDR1 is KGHSH, CDR2 LQKENI, per germline. In DNA form, the CDR3 reads TGTGCCAGCTCACGGGGTCCCCAGGCAGTTAATGAGCAGTTCTTC. Translating gives CASSRGPQAVNEQFF.

The gene calls are TRBV7-9 and TRBJ1-1; 9 bases are a match to TRBD1. The CDR3 covers 13 residues. Germline V gene sequence: CDR1 SEHNR, CDR2 FQNEAQ (reference sequence). The V segment lost 6 bases and the J segment 8 bases; nucleotides outside the gene matches: 7. The CDR3 DNA follows: TGTGCCAGCAGACCCGGACAGGGGCTGGAAGCTTTCTTT. It encodes CASRPGQGLEAFF.

This clone was observed a single time. The chain recombines TRBV6-5 with TRBJ2-1, with 12 positions matching TRBD2. Germline values: CDR1 MNHEY, CDR2 SVGAGI. V lost 2 bases to trimming and J lost 2 bases; unmatched junction nucleotides: 1. This CDR3 has 16 amino acids. CDR3 region: CASSYGLAGTYNEQFF. DNA for the CDR3: TGTGCCAGCAGTTACGGACTAGCGGGAACCTACAATGAGCAGTTCTTC.

This clone was seen a few times. This chain joins TRBV30 and TRBJ1-4, with a weak D call TRBD1 (6 bases). Germline CDR1 and CDR2: GTSNPN and SVGIG (reference sequence). The CDR3 length is 14 residues. V was shortened by 5 bases and J by 10 bases, with 20 bases between the two germline ends. Here the CDR3 DNA reads TGTGCCTGGGGGCCGGGAAGGGAAGGGGGAAAACTGTTTTTT. Its translation is CAWGPGREGGKLFF.

The chain joins TRBV7-9 to TRBJ1-4; D is unresolved. The CDR3 sequence is 16 residues long. The germline V gene has CDR1 SEHNR and CDR2 FQNEAQ (reference sequence). The V and J ends lost 5 bases and 4 bases respectively, with 17 bases between them. In nucleotides, the CDR3 is TGTGCCAGCAGCGTGTTTCTAGGGTCCTTTAATGAAAAACTGTTTTTT. Translation: CASSVFLGSFNEKLFF.

The chain combines TRBV11-3 with TRBJ1-1; 8 bases agree with TRBD1. Per the germline V gene, CDR1 is SGHNT and CDR2 is YENEEA. Trimming cost V 4 bases and J 1 base; bases outside gene matches: 5. This CDR3 has 15 residues. In DNA, the CDR3 is TGTGCCAGCAGCTCCGGACAGGGCGGGAACACTGAAGCTTTCTTT. Amino acids: CASSSGQGGNTEAFF.

This clone occurred a few times. V is TRBV30 and J is TRBJ2-1; 10 positions match TRBD2. Per germline, CDR1 GTSNPN and CDR2 SVGIG (reference sequence). CDR3 length: 14 residues. Trimming removed 2 bases from V and 10 bases from J; junction bases left unmatched: 8. The CDR3 coding sequence is TGTGCCTGGAGTAGGGGACTAGCGCGCGGGGAGCAGTTCTTC. It encodes CAWSRGLARGEQFF.

The rearrangement uses TRBV18 and TRBJ1-5; D is unclear. V was shortened by 5 bases and J by 7 bases, with 9 bases between the two germline ends. The CDR3 runs to 12 residues. The V gene's germline CDR1 is KGHSH and CDR2 LQKENI. CDR3 DNA: TGTGCCAGCTCAAGGAGCGGGCAGCCCCAGCATTTT. Protein sequence: CASSRSGQPQHF. Together with reference TRBV18 and TRBJ1-5, the CDR3 gives the full variable domain: NAGVMQNPRHLVRRRGQEARLRCSPMKGHSHVYWYRQLPEEGLKFMVYLQKENIIDESGMPKERFSAEFPKEGPSILRIQQVVRGDSAAYFCASSRSGQPQHFGDGTRLSIL.

The rearrangement joins TRBV18 to TRBJ2-7; D possibly uses TRBD1 or TRBD2 (5 bases each). The germline V and J ends were trimmed by 2 bases and 4 bases, with 18 bases remaining between them. The CDR3 is made up of 16 amino acids. Germline CDR1 reads KGHSH; CDR2 reads LQKENI. CDR3 region: CASSPSGAGSIYEQYF. Written as DNA, the CDR3 is TGTGCCAGCTCACCATCCGGGGCAGGGTCCATATACGAGCAGTACTTC.

A remark on this clone: The junction and the germline gene differ at one end; a read error may be behind it. This rearrangement joins TRBV25-1 to TRBJ2-1; tentative D call: TRBD2 (5 bases). In germline, CDR1 is MGHDK, CDR2 SYGVNS. The CDR3 has 12 amino acids. The CDR3 bases are TGTGCCACCTCACGGGGTTACAATGAGCAGCTCTTC. This codes for CATSRGYNEQLF.

This rearrangement joins TRBV10-3 to TRBJ1-1, with 8 nucleotides matching TRBD1. This CDR3 region has 13 residues. Per the germline V gene, CDR1 is ENHRY and CDR2 is SYGVKD. The trim removed 6 bases at V and 4 bases at J, leaving 4 bases unmatched. The CDR3 region has the DNA TGTGCCATCAGGACCGGGACAGGCACTGAAGCTTTCTTT. Translation gives CAIRTGTGTEAFF.

The chain uses TRBV30 and TRBJ1-4; D is ambiguous. Germline V gene lookup returns CDR1 GTSNPN and CDR2 SVGIG (reference sequence). Trimming took 0 bases from V and 4 from J, leaving 6 bases between them. The CDR3 loop spans 13 amino acids. Here the CDR3 reads CAWSVGFNEKLFF. The CDR3 coding sequence is TGTGCCTGGAGTGTAGGGTTTAATGAAAAACTGTTTTTT. Based on the CDR3 plus reference TRBV30 and TRBJ1-4, the full variable domain is SQTIHQWPATLVQPVGSPLSLECTVEGTSNPNLYWYRQAAGRGLQLLFYSVGIGQISSEVPQNLSASRPQDRQFILSSKKLLLSDSGFYLCAWSVGFNEKLFFGSGTQLSVL.

A few counts support this clone. The V call is TRBV7-2, the J call TRBJ2-2; D gene uncertain. With 5 bases removed from V and 4 bases from J, the gap between germline ends came to 14 bases. This CDR3 comprises 15 residues. CDR1 is SGHTA, CDR2 FQGNSA, per germline. The CDR3 sequence is CASSPGWSTTGELFF. CDR3 DNA sequence: TGTGCCAGCAGCCCCGGGTGGAGTACCACCGGGGAGCTGTTTTTT.

The chain links TRBV20-1 to TRBJ2-7; D is perhaps TRBD2 (5 bases). Trimming removed 5 bases from V and 6 bases from J, with 11 bases in between. The CDR3 contains 11 residues. Per the germline V gene, CDR1 is DFQATT and CDR2 is SNEGSKA (reference sequence). Written as DNA, the CDR3 is TGCAGTGCTTACGACTATACCGAGCAGTACTTC. This sequence encodes CSAYDYTEQYF.

V is TRBV2 and J is TRBJ2-7, with D tentatively TRBD1 or TRBD2 (5 bases each). CDR1 and CDR2 (germline): SNHLY, FYNNEI. V lost 4 bases to trimming and J lost 2 bases, with 15 bases between them. The CDR3 spans 15 residues. For the CDR3, the DNA is TGTGCCAGCAGTGGCCGCCGGGGCTCGGCCTACGAGCAGTACTTC. Translating it yields CASSGRRGSAYEQYF.

Written as DNA, the CDR3 is TGTGCCAGCGGGTGGGAGCAGTTCTTC. It codes for CASGWEQFF. The V gene is TRBV9, the J gene TRBJ2-1; D is unclear. The CDR3 consists of 9 residues. CDR1 and CDR2 (germline): SGDLS, YYNGEE. The V end lost 7 bases, the J end lost 10 bases, and 6 bases lay between the germline ends.

The chain couples TRBV5-4 to TRBJ1-1; unclear D gene. Trimming took off 0 bases at V and 3 bases at J, with 9 bases between the two ends. The CDR3 covers 14 residues. The germline V gene encodes CDR1 SGHNT and CDR2 YYREEE (reference sequence). CDR3 DNA: TGTGCCAGCAGCTTGGTACCTCCGGACACTGAAGCTTTCTTT. It encodes CASSLVPPDTEAFF.

This clone showed up just once. The CDR3, as DNA: TGTGCCAGCAGCCACCGAGGAGGGAACGAGCAGTACTTC. It yields the protein CASSHRGGNEQYF. The chain recombines TRBV5-4 with TRBJ2-7; D perhaps matches TRBD2 (6 bases). The germline V and J ends were trimmed by 4 bases and 5 bases, with 13 bases remaining between them. This CDR3 has 13 amino acids. Germline lookup yields CDR1 SGHNT and CDR2 YYREEE (reference sequence).

This sequence joins TRBV4-3 and TRBJ2-7, with 9 bases that match TRBD1. The ends lost 4 bases at V and 2 bases at J; junction bases unmatched: 6. The CDR3 loop spans 15 amino acids. Germline V CDR1 and CDR2: LGHNA, YSLEER. The CDR3 bases are TGCGCCAGCAGCCTACACAGGGGGCCTACCTACGAGCAGTACTTC. Protein product: CASSLHRGPTYEQYF.

V gene TRBV28 combines with J gene TRBJ1-2, with 8 bases that match TRBD1. This CDR3 is built from 13 residues. From germline, CDR1 is MDHEN and CDR2 SYDVKM. V shed 6 bases, J shed 4 bases, and the junction held 4 bases outside the gene matches. The CDR3 region has the DNA TGTGCCAGCAGCCCCGACAGGGGCTATGGCTACACCTTC. Translating it yields CASSPDRGYGYTF.